This T cell receptor (beta chain) was recorded in a study of CD8 T cells in ankylosing spondylitis. MiXCR was run by TCRdb on the 5' RACE reads, yielding one entry per CDR3 protein. The sample has roughly 470,000 distinct CDR3 sequences, around 26% seen once. This CDR3 region has 14 residues. Germline V lookup: CDR1 SGHTA, CDR2 FQGNSA. Trimming took off 2 bases at V and 0 bases at J, with 6 bases between the two ends. This clonotype was picked up one time. The antigen remains undetermined. The study, taken as a whole, reports: A motif of under ten highly homologous TCR beta variants was seen as apparently characteristic of ankylosing spondylitis blood.

The chain links TRBV7-2 to TRBJ2-3; D unresolved. Sequenced material: blood, either unsorted or a sorted T cell fraction (not recorded which). The sequence was obtained from a male donor with ankylosing spondylitis. The CDR3 region is CASSLLHSTDTQYF. CDR3 in DNA: TGTGCCAGCAGCTTACTCCACAGCACAGATACGCAGTATTTT.